These 16 T cell receptor beta chains came from one sample sequenced in a study of OX40 agonist ivuxolimab in advanced cancers. Using immunoSEQ multiplex PCR, the repertoire was profiled, and TCRdb retains in-frame clones only, with some absent. The sample lists just under 65,000 clones; 85% to 90% were seen once. This sample comprised CD4+ or CD8+ T cells sorted from blood, obtained in a trial of the OX40 agonist ivuxolimab. The receptors come from an adult with an advanced solid tumor such as melanoma, head and neck, liver or kidney cancer.

The J gene is TRBJ1-5, the V gene TRBV6-5; D is ambiguous. Trimming took 10 bases from V and 6 from J, leaving 16 bases between them. This CDR3 region has 13 residues. From germline, CDR1 is MNHEY and CDR2 SVGAGI. CDR3 DNA: TGTGCCACCCATCCTACAGTGGGTCAGCCCCAGCATTTT. Its protein is CATHPTVGQPQHF.

V usage is TRBV6-5 and J usage is TRBJ2-1, with TRBD2 as a possible D gene (6 bases). The CDR3 runs to 13 residues. Germline CDR1 reads MNHEY; CDR2 reads SVGAGI. V dropped 7 bases and J dropped 3 bases, with 10 bases sitting between them. The CDR3 loop reads CASTAGNYNEQFF. In DNA, the CDR3 is TGTGCCAGCACAGCGGGCAACTACAATGAGCAGTTCTTC.

This chain joins TRBV6-1 and TRBJ1-2; 7 positions match TRBD1. CDR3 length equals 14 residues. Per germline, CDR1 MNHNS and CDR2 SASEGT. The V gene end was trimmed by 7 bases and the J gene end by 8 bases; junction bases not matched to a gene: 13. Written as DNA, the CDR3 is TGTGCCAGCACCGTGGGGGACAGCTCCCCCGGCTACACCTTC. It encodes CASTVGDSSPGYTF.

CDR3 DNA: TGTGCCAGCTCGGTCCAGGGGAACACCGGGGAGCTGTTTTTT. Translated: CASSVQGNTGELFF. The gene calls are TRBV5-4 and TRBJ2-2, with D perhaps TRBD1 (5 bases). Germline CDR1 SGHNT, CDR2 YYREEE (reference sequence). Trimming shortened V by 7 bases and J by 1 base, and 11 bases separated the two germline ends. The CDR3 extends over 14 amino acids. The variable domain in full, completed from reference TRBV5-4 and TRBJ2-2, reads ETGVTQSPTHLIKTRGQQVTLRCSSQSGHNTVSWYQQALGQGPQFIFQYYREEENGRGNFPPRFSGLQFPNYSSELNVNALELDDSALYLCASSVQGNTGELFFGEGSRLTVL.

The chain carries TRBV2 and TRBJ2-2; the D gene is possibly TRBD2 (5 bases). The CDR3 is made up of 14 amino acids. CDR1 is SNHLY, CDR2 FYNNEI, per germline. Trimming removed 4 bases at V and 4 bases at J, with 10 bases between. The CDR3 bases are TGTGCCAGCAGTGCCCAGGCGGGCACCGGGGAGCTGTTTTTT. Translation gives CASSAQAGTGELFF.

This chain joins TRBV5-1 and TRBJ1-3, with D perhaps TRBD1 (5 bases). V shed 0 bases and J shed 0 bases, with 10 bases lying between them. The CDR3 consists of 16 residues. The germline V gene encodes CDR1 SGHRS and CDR2 YFSETQ. In DNA, the CDR3 is TGCGCCAGCAGCTTGGATCGCAGGGCCTCTGGAAACACCATATATTTT. Residues: CASSLDRRASGNTIYF.

This clone was seen only a few times. The chain combines TRBV5-4 with TRBJ1-1; 7 nucleotides match TRBD1. The CDR3 runs 14 residues. Germline CDR1 SGHNT, CDR2 YYREEE (reference sequence). The V segment lost 0 bases and the J segment 5 bases; nucleotides outside the gene matches: 4. The CDR3, as DNA: TGTGCCAGCAGCTTGGAGGGGGCGCGGACTGAAGCTTTCTTT. Protein: CASSLEGARTEAFF.

The rearrangement uses TRBV5-1 and TRBJ2-2; 7 bases agree with TRBD1. This CDR3 has 15 amino acids. Looked up from germline, CDR1 is SGHRS and CDR2 is YFSETQ. The ends lost 5 bases at V and 2 bases at J; junction bases unmatched: 6. Written as DNA, the CDR3 is TGCGCCAGCAGGACGACAGGGTTAAACACCGGGGAGCTGTTTTTT. Encoded protein: CASRTTGLNTGELFF. Looking up the rest from reference TRBV5-1 and TRBJ2-2 gives the full variable domain: KAGVTQTPRYLIKTRGQQVTLSCSPISGHRSVSWYQQTPGQGLQFLFEYFSETQRNKGNFPGRFSGRQFSNSRSEMNVSTLELGDSALYLCASRTTGLNTGELFFGEGSRLTVL.

This chain joins TRBV15 and TRBJ1-1, with D unclear. CDR3 length equals 13 residues. Germline CDR1 LNHNV, CDR2 YYDKDF (reference sequence). V was clipped by 1 base and J by 4 bases, with 7 bases between them. The CDR3, as DNA: TGTGCCACCAGCAGAGGGAGGGTCACTGAAGCTTTCTTT. It codes for CATSRGRVTEAFF.

In this sample, this clone turned up once. The chain combines TRBV6-6 with TRBJ2-7, with no clear D. V lost 2 bases and J 2 bases, leaving 7 bases between the germline ends. Germline assignment: CDR1 MNHNY and CDR2 SVGAGI (reference sequence). CDR3 length equals 13 residues. The CDR3 coding sequence is TGTGCCAGCAGTTACAGGGTCGCCTACGAGCAGTACTTC. Translating gives CASSYRVAYEQYF.

The chain joins TRBV29-1 to TRBJ1-1; the D gene is possibly TRBD1 (6 bases). The V end was cut by 5 bases, the J end by 8 bases, with 12 bases between. Looked up from germline, CDR1 is SQVTM and CDR2 is ANQGSEA. The CDR3 covers 11 residues. CDR3 bases: TGCAGCGTTTACAGGGCAGGGGAAGCTTTCTTT. Encoded protein: CSVYRAGEAFF. The variable domain in full, with the rest retrieved from reference TRBV29-1 and TRBJ1-1, is SAVISQKPSRDICQRGTSLTIQCQVDSQVTMMFWYRQQPGQSLTLIATANQGSEATYESGFVIDKFPISRPNLTFSTLTVSNMSPEDSSIYLCSVYRAGEAFFGQGTRLTVV.

In this sample, this clone turned up once. The chain uses TRBV6-6 and TRBJ1-6, with 9 bases identical to TRBD1. Germline V CDR1 and CDR2: MNHNY, SVGAGI (reference sequence). The CDR3 runs to 11 residues. With 6 bases clipped from V and 16 bases from J, the junction kept 4 bases outside the gene matches. The CDR3 reads CASSPGTGLHF. For the CDR3, the DNA is TGTGCCAGCAGCCCCGGGACAGGGCTCCACTTT.

V and J are TRBV19 and TRBJ2-7; no clear D. The CDR3 length is 16 residues. The germline CDR1 and CDR2 sequences are LNHDA and SQIVND (reference sequence). Trimming shortened V by 2 bases and J by 0 bases, and 14 bases separated the two germline ends. CDR3 protein: CASSITITLSSYEQYF. The CDR3 nucleotides are TGTGCCAGTAGTATAACGATTACCTTGAGCTCCTACGAGCAGTACTTC.

V and J are TRBV10-3 and TRBJ2-1; 7 bases map to TRBD2. The germline V gene encodes CDR1 ENHRY and CDR2 SYGVKD. This CDR3 region has 14 residues. V shed 5 bases, J shed 6 bases, and the junction held 7 bases outside the gene matches. CDR3 loop: CAISLQRDSNEQFF. The CDR3 nucleotides are TGTGCCATCAGTCTTCAGCGGGACTCCAATGAGCAGTTCTTC.

V is TRBV7-2 and J is TRBJ2-3; D perhaps matches TRBD1 (5 bases). The germline V gene encodes CDR1 SGHTA and CDR2 FQGNSA. The V end lost 3 bases, the J end lost 6 bases, and 16 bases lay between the germline ends. There are 15 residues in the CDR3. CDR3 protein: CASSFQGLPGDTQYF. The CDR3, as DNA: TGTGCCAGCAGCTTCCAGGGCCTACCTGGGGATACGCAGTATTTT.

The V call is TRBV27, the J call TRBJ2-7, with a possible D match to TRBD1 (5 bases). Germline-derived CDR1 and CDR2 are MNHEY and SMNVEV (reference sequence). CDR3 length: 14 amino acids. The ends were cut back, 5 bases at V and 2 bases at J, with 13 bases in the middle. The chain's CDR3 is CASSPQGPTYEQYF. CDR3 coding DNA: TGTGCCAGCAGTCCGCAGGGCCCAACCTACGAGCAGTACTTC.